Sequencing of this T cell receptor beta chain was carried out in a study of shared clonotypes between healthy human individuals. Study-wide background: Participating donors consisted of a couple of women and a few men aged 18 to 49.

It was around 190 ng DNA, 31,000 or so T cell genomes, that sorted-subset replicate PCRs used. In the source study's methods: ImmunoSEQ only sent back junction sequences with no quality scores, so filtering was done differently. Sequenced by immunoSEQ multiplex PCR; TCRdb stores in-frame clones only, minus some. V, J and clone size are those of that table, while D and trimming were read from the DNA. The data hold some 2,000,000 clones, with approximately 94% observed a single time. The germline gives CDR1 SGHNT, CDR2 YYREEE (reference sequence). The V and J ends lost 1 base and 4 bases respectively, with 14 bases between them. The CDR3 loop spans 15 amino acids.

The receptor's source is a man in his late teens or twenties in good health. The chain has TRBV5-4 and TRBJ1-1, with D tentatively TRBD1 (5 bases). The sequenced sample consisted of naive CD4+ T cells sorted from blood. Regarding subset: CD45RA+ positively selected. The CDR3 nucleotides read TGTGCCAGCAGCTTGTTGGGGCTAGGTGGCACTGAAGCTTTCTTT. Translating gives CASSLLGLGGTEAFF.